This TCR beta chain was profiled in a study of cytomegalovirus exposure and HLA in healthy donors. Study-wide results and caveats: Relative to the approximately 700-donor mean, N-insertions were reportedly fewer in an Asian-associated ancestry cluster in a later analysis.

Vbeta (60) and Jbeta (13) primers were used in the PCR. Profiling relied on immunoSEQ multiplex PCR, and the TCRdb table lists in-frame clones only, not all of them. The repertoire holds about 210,000 clones, with 82% as singletons. This clone appeared a single time. Its antigen is still unknown. The clonotype was recovered from a middle-aged man in good health and CMV-seropositive. Sequencing used PBMCs.

DNA for the CDR3: TGTGCCAGCAGCTTAGAAAACAGGGGAGTGACCCAGTACTTC. It codes for CASSLENRGVTQYF. The genes are TRBV7-8 and TRBJ2-5; TRBD1 matches 7 bases. CDR3 length: 14 amino acids. J gave up 7 bases and V 1 base, and 6 bases lay outside the gene matches. CDR1 and CDR2 from the germline V gene are SGHVS and FQNEAQ.